This is a list of T cell receptor beta chains from one sample in a study of blood T cells in healthy people across ages. TCRdb reprocessed the 5' RACE reads via MiXCR and lists one record per CDR3 protein. The table shows approximately 960,000 distinct CDR3 sequences, with under 35% occurring only once. These sequences were also reported in another study, on T cells of mothers and their children.

Sequencing was performed on blood. The source is a woman aged 40 to 50 in good health. Each CDR3 is given without its conserved first and last residue. The D gene is left open where the match is weak.

d_call | cdr3_length | v_call | cdr3_aa
TRBD1 | 15 | TRBV5-6 | ASSRTGQILTNEKLF
TRBD1 | 14 | TRBV19 | ASSIARTGRRYGYT
. | 11 | TRBV10-3 | AISESVGVKQY
. | 15 | TRBV21-1 | ASSISSGGAPTDTQY
. | 10 | TRBV12-3/TRBV12-4 | ASSLRVNTIY
TRBD2 | 13 | TRBV10-3 | AISSTSSSYNEQF
TRBD1 | 12 | TRBV28 | ASRMGQRGRGYT
TRBD2 | 15 | TRBV6-6 | AAQLAGGPGRTDTQY
TRBD2 | 13 | TRBV20-1 | SAETSGGGPDTQY
. | 16 | TRBV6-5 | ASSYIALRSSGANVLT
. | 9 | TRBV20-1 | SAREGPEQY
. | 13 | TRBV5-4 | ASSLAVSSTDTQY
. | 10 | TRBV30 | AWKVGPSTQY
TRBD2 | 15 | TRBV6-1 | ASGGLAGAGITDTQY
. | 12 | TRBV21-1 | ASSARQIAYEQY
TRBD2 | 13 | TRBV29-1 | SAGTSGGPQETQY
. | 11 | TRBV2 | ASSGTIANEQF
TRBD2 | 14 | TRBV27 | ASSLSGLAVTDTQY
. | 14 | TRBV20-1 | SASGTPESSYNEQF
TRBD2 | 14 | TRBV11-2 | ASSLESGVGADTQY
. | 9 | TRBV12-3/TRBV12-4 | ASSPSDTQY
TRBD2 | 14 | TRBV5-1 | ASSRGTSGGAYTQY
TRBD2 | 12 | TRBV6-5 | ASRPGLARDEQY
. | 12 | TRBV10-3 | AIRSASGGAEAF
TRBD1 | 13 | TRBV4-1 | ASSQGDRDNSPLH
TRBD2 | 16 | TRBV4-1 | ASSQGPSGFPTYNEQF
. | 11 | TRBV20-1 | SARAHRLDEQF
. | 11 | TRBV7-2 | ASSYQGGNEQF
. | 12 | TRBV5-1 | ASSSAPGNHGYT
. | 15 | TRBV7-8 | ASSQGHQSSYNSPLH
. | 11 | TRBV5-1 | ASSLKEGSGYT
. | 13 | TRBV7-9 | ASSLAGLHVAEAF
. | 13 | TRBV7-2 | ASSLAVGRTGELF
. | 10 | TRBV20-1 | SALRERNEQF
. | 14 | TRBV7-8 | ASSPIGGLDNSPLH
. | 16 | TRBV6-4 | ASSVPGLSGCAKNIQY
. | 12 | TRBV28 | ASFHNSGYSSLH
. | 11 | TRBV4-1 | ASSQMDSGEQY
TRBD2 | 13 | TRBV20-1 | SARRSSGEVDAQY
TRBD1 | 12 | TRBV20-1 | SAPVGGRGSPLH
. | 11 | TRBV7-3 | ASSPSGRETQY
. | 12 | TRBV7-3 | ASSLTHTSYEQY
TRBD2 | 12 | TRBV27 | ATRDNIGGDTQY
. | 11 | TRBV4-1 | ASSLVRFTEAF
. | 12 | TRBV20-1 | SASLIQGRETQY
. | 13 | TRBV6-6 | ASSYSSRRGTEAF
. | 11 | TRBV20-1 | SAGPSSGNTIY
. | 12 | TRBV27 | ASSAGGSAYEQY
. | 11 | TRBV9 | ASSAQHYNEQF
. | 12 | TRBV5-1 | ASSSGATNEKLF
. | 14 | TRBV12-3/TRBV12-4 | ASSFLFPYRTSEQY
TRBD1 | 11 | TRBV28 | ASSDRGKNIQY
TRBD1 | 18 | TRBV20-1 | SARLGQGAQIWGLNHGYT